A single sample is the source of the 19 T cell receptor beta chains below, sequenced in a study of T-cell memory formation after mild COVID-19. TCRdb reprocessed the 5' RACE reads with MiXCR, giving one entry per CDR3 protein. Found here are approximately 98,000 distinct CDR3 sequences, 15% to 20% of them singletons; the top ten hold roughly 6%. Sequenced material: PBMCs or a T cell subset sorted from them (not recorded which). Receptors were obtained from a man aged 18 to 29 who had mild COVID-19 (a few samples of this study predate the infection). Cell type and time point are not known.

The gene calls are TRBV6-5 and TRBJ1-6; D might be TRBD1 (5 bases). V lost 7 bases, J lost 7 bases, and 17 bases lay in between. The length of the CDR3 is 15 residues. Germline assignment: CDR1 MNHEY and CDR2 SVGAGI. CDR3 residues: CASTYGTGWNSPLHF. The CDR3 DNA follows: TGTGCCAGCACCTACGGGACCGGATGGAATTCACCCCTCCACTTT.

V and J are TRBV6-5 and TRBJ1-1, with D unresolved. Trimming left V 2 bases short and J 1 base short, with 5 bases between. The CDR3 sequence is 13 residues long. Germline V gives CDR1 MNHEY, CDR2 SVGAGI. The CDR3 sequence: CASSYNQNTEAFF. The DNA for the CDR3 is TGTGCCAGCAGTTACAACCAGAACACTGAAGCTTTCTTT.

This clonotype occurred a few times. The CDR3 loop is CSLLLGQGGSGELFF. In nucleotides, the CDR3 is TGCAGTCTACTCCTGGGACAGGGAGGATCCGGGGAGCTGTTTTTT. J is TRBJ2-2 and V is TRBV20-1; 9 bases are a match to TRBD1. Germline CDR1 and CDR2: DFQATT and SNEGSKA (reference sequence). This CDR3 has 15 residues. Losses at the gene ends were 8 bases for V and 6 bases for J; bases not matched to a gene: 13.

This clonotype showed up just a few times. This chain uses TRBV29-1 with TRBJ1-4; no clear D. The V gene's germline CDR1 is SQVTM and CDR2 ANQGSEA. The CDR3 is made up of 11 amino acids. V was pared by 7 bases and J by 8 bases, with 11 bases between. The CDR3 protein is CSAGQKEKLFF. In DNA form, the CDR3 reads TGCAGCGCCGGGCAAAAGGAAAAACTGTTTTTT.

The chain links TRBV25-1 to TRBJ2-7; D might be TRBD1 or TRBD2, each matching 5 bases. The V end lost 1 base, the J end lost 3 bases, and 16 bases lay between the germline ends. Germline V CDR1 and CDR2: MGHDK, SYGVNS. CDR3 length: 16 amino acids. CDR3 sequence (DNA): TGTGCCAGCAGTGAATCGGTGATCCGGGGCCTCTACGAGCAGTACGTC. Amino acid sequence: CASSESVIRGLYEQYV.

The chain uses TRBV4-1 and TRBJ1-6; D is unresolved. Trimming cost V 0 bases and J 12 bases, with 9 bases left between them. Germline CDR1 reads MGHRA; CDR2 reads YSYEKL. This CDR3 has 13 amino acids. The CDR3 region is CASSQDPRLPLHF. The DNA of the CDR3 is TGCGCCAGCAGCCAAGATCCTCGATTACCCCTCCACTTT.

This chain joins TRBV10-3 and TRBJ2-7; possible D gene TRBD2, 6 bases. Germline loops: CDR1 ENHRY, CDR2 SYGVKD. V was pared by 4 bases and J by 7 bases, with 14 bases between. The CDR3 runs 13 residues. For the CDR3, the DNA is TGTGCCATCAGTGCGGTGGTGGGGGGAGAGCAGTACTTC. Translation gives CAISAVVGGEQYF.

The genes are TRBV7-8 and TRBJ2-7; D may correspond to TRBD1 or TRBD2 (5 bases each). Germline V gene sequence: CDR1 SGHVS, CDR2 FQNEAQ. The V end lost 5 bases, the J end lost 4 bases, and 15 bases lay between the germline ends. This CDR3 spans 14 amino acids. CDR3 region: CASSPTGPPYEQYF. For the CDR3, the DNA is TGTGCCAGCAGCCCTACGGGACCCCCGTACGAGCAGTACTTC.

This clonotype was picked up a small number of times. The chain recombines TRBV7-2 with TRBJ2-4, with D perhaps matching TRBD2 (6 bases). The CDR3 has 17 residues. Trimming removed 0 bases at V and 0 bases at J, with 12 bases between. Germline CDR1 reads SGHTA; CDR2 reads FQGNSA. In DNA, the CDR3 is TGTGCCAGCAGCTTAGCGCACGGACTACTAGCCAAAAACATTCAGTACTTC. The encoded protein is CASSLAHGLLAKNIQYF.

The CDR3 loop is CASSMTPGGYNEQFF. In DNA form, the CDR3 reads TGTGCCAGCAGTATGACTCCTGGGGGCTACAATGAGCAGTTCTTC. The rearrangement uses TRBV28 and TRBJ2-1, with D perhaps being TRBD1 or TRBD2 (5 bases each). The germline gives CDR1 MDHEN, CDR2 SYDVKM. This CDR3 spans 15 amino acids. Trimming pared 5 bases from V and 3 bases from J, leaving 14 bases between.

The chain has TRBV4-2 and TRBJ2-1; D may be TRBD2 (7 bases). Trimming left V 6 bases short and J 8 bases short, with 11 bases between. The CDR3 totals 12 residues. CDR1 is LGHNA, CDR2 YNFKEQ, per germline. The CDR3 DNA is TGTGCCAGCAGGGGGGGGCGCTATGAGCAGTTCTTC. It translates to CASRGGRYEQFF.

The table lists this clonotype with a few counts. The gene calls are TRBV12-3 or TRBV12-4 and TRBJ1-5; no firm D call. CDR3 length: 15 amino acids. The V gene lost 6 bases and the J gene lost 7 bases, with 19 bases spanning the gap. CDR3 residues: CASSIRPGALQPQHF. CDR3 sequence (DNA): TGTGCCAGCAGCATAAGACCGGGCGCCCTCCAGCCCCAGCATTTT.

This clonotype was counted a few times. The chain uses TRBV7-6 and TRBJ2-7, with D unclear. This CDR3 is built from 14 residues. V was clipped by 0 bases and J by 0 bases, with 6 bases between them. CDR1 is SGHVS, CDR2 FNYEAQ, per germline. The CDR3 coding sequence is TGTGCCAGCAGCTTAGCGGGGAACTCCTACGAGCAGTACTTC. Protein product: CASSLAGNSYEQYF.

The CDR3 protein is CSVGGQHYGYTF. In DNA, the CDR3 is TGCAGCGTCGGAGGGCAGCACTATGGCTACACCTTC. The J gene is TRBJ1-2, the V gene TRBV29-1; D is unresolved. This CDR3 is 12 amino acids long. Trimming pared 6 bases from V and 3 bases from J, leaving 11 bases between. From germline, CDR1 is SQVTM and CDR2 ANQGSEA. Complete variable domain (other parts from reference TRBV29-1 and TRBJ1-2): SAVISQKPSRDICQRGTSLTIQCQVDSQVTMMFWYRQQPGQSLTLIATANQGSEATYESGFVIDKFPISRPNLTFSTLTVSNMSPEDSSIYLCSVGGQHYGYTFGSGTRLTVV.

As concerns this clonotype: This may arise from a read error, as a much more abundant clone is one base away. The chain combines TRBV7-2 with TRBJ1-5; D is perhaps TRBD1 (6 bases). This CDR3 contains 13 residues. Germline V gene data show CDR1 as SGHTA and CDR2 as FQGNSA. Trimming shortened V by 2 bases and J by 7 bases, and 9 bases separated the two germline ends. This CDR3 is CASSLHRDQPQHF. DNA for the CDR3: TGTGCCAGCAGCTTACACAGGGACCAGCCCCAGCATTTT.

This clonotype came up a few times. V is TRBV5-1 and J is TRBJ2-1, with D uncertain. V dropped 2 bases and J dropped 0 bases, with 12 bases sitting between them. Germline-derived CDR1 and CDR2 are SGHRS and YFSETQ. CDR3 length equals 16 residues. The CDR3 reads CASSFTRSSSYNEQFF. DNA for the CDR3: TGCGCCAGCAGCTTTACCCGATCGAGCTCCTACAATGAGCAGTTCTTC.

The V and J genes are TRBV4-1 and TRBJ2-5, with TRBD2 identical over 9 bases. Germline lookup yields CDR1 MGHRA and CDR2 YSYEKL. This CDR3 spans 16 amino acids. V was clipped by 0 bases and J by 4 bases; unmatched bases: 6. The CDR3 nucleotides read TGCGCCAGCAGCCAAGATTTTGGTAGCGGGGGAGAGACCCAGTACTTC. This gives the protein CASSQDFGSGGETQYF.

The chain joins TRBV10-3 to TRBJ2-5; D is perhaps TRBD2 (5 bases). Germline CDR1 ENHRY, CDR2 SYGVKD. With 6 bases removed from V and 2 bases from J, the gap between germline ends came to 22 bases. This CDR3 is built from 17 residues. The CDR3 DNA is TGTGCCATCAGCCTTGTACGGGGTCCGCGAAGACAAGAGACCCAGTACTTC. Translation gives CAISLVRGPRRQETQYF.

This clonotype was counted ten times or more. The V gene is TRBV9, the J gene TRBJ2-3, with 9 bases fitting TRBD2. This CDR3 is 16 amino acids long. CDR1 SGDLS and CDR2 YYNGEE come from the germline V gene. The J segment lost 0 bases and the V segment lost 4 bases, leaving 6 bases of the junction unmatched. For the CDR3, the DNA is TGTGCCAGCAGCACCACGACTAGCGGCAGCACAGATACGCAGTATTTT. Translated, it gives CASSTTTSGSTDTQYF.